The T cell receptor beta chain under discussion was sequenced for a study of Graves' ophthalmopathy and Graves' hyperthyroidism. Amplification targeted the TCR beta CDR3 regions, with RNA transcripts as the source material. The library came from an HTBI-primed first-round RT-PCR and a second-round multiplex PCR. TCRdb re-derived calls from the multiplex PCR reads in MiXCR, one entry per CDR3 protein. The table records under 800,000 distinct CDR3 sequences, about a fifth of them present only once. Trimming took off 7 bases at V and 7 bases at J, with 14 bases between the two ends. The CDR3 runs 13 residues. Germline V gene sequence: CDR1 GTSNPN, CDR2 SVGIG (reference sequence). This clonotype was detected ten times or more.

The rearrangement joins TRBV30 to TRBJ1-6, with D uncertain. The TCR originated in a young woman with stable Graves' hyperthyroidism. Some clones in this sample may be carry-over from other donors' samples. Sequenced input: peripheral blood. The CDR3 DNA sequence: TGTGCCTCCGCCGTGGGCCAAAATTCACCCCTCCACTTT. Translating gives CASAVGQNSPLHF. Full variable domain (outside the CDR3, taken from reference TRBV30 and TRBJ1-6): SQTIHQWPATLVQPVGSPLSLECTVEGTSNPNLYWYRQAAGRGLQLLFYSVGIGQISSEVPQNLSASRPQDRQFILSSKKLLLSDSGFYLCASAVGQNSPLHFGNGTRLTVT.